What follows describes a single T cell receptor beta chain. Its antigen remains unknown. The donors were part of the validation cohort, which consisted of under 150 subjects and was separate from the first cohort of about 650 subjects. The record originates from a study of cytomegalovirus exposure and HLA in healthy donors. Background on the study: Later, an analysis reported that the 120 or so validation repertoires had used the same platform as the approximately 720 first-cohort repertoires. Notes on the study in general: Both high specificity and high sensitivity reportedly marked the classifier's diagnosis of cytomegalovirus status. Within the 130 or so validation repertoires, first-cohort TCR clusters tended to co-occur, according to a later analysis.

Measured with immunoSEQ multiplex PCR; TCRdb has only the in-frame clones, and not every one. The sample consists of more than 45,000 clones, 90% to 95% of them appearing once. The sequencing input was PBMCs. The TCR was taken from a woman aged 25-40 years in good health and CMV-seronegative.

The CDR3 protein is CATASQGEGPYGYTF. The DNA for the CDR3 is TGTGCCACCGCAAGTCAGGGCGAAGGTCCCTATGGCTACACCTTC. This rearrangement joins TRBV14 to TRBJ1-2; perhaps TRBD1 as D (5 bases). V lost 10 bases, J lost 4 bases, and 22 bases lay in between. Germline V gene data show CDR1 as SGHDN and CDR2 as FVKESK. The CDR3 consists of 15 residues. The variable domain in full, with the rest retrieved from reference TRBV14 and TRBJ1-2, is EAGVTQFPSHSVIEKGQTVTLRCDPISGHDNLYWYRRVMGKEIKFLLHFVKESKQDESGMPNNRFLAERTGGTYSTLKVQPAELEDSGVYFCATASQGEGPYGYTFGSGTRLTVV.